A selection of T cell receptor beta chains follows, all from one sample in a study of blood T cells in healthy people across ages. TCRdb redid the calling of the 5' RACE reads with MiXCR, one entry per CDR3 protein. This table holds about 810,000 distinct CDR3 sequences, around 36% found once. Sequenced material: blood. Receptor source: a man between 18 and 35 years old in good health. The CDR3 runs from the conserved cysteine through the conserved F or W. The order of the fields is clone size, V gene, D gene, J gene, CDR3 DNA, CDR3 protein. D genes are given only for firm matches. The size of a clone is reported for some rows only, either as once, few or many, or as a class for expanded clones.

clone_size: many; v_call: TRBV9; d_call: .; j_call: TRBJ2-5; cdr3_nt: TGTGCCAGCAGCGTTCGGGGGCGGGAGACCCAGTACTTC; cdr3_aa: CASSVRGRETQYF
clone_size: .; v_call: TRBV7-3; d_call: TRBD1; j_call: TRBJ1-1; cdr3_nt: TGTGCCAGCAGCCCGAACCCGGGACAGGGGGCTGAAGACACTGAAGCTTTCTTT; cdr3_aa: CASSPNPGQGAEDTEAFF
clone_size: .; v_call: TRBV10-3; d_call: TRBD2; j_call: TRBJ2-1; cdr3_nt: TGTGCCATCACCAAGAGCGGGGGGGCCCGAGATGAGCAGTTCTTC; cdr3_aa: CAITKSGGARDEQFF
clone_size: few; v_call: TRBV12-3/TRBV12-4; d_call: .; j_call: TRBJ1-6; cdr3_nt: TGTGCCAGCAGTTTAAGTTCAGACCGTTCACCCCTCCACTTT; cdr3_aa: CASSLSSDRSPLHF
clone_size: many; v_call: TRBV7-2; d_call: .; j_call: TRBJ1-5; cdr3_nt: TGTGCCAGCAGCTTAGAATGGGGGAGCAATCAGCCCCAGCATTTT; cdr3_aa: CASSLEWGSNQPQHF
clone_size: many; v_call: TRBV12-3/TRBV12-4; d_call: .; j_call: TRBJ2-7; cdr3_nt: TGTGCCAGCAGTTTATCCCCACAAGGGCGGTTGAACGAGCAGTACTTC; cdr3_aa: CASSLSPQGRLNEQYF
clone_size: .; v_call: TRBV4-2; d_call: TRBD1; j_call: TRBJ1-1; cdr3_nt: TGTGCCAGCAGCCAAGTGATAGGACAGGGGGGTTGTCAAGCTTTCTTT; cdr3_aa: CASSQVIGQGGCQAFF
clone_size: few; v_call: TRBV7-2; d_call: TRBD1; j_call: TRBJ2-1; cdr3_nt: TGTGCCAGCAGCCTGACCGACAGGGGGCCTTACAATGAGCAGTTCTTC; cdr3_aa: CASSLTDRGPYNEQFF
clone_size: .; v_call: TRBV10-3; d_call: .; j_call: TRBJ2-7; cdr3_nt: TGTGCCATCAGGACGACTGGCGGCTCTGGACTCTCCTACAATGAGCAGTACTTC; cdr3_aa: CAIRTTGGSGLSYNEQYF
clone_size: .; v_call: TRBV18; d_call: .; j_call: TRBJ2-1; cdr3_nt: TGTGCCAGCTCCCAGGTCAAGGGGAGCAACTACAATGAGCAGTTCTTC; cdr3_aa: CASSQVKGSNYNEQFF
clone_size: .; v_call: TRBV11-2; d_call: .; j_call: TRBJ2-5; cdr3_nt: TGTGCCAGCACCACAGTGGCTACTACATTAGAGACCCAGTACTTC; cdr3_aa: CASTTVATTLETQYF
clone_size: .; v_call: TRBV21-1; d_call: .; j_call: TRBJ2-1; cdr3_nt: .; cdr3_aa: CASSTVAGGTSNEQFF
clone_size: many; v_call: TRBV12-3/TRBV12-4; d_call: .; j_call: TRBJ1-5; cdr3_nt: TGTGCCAGCAGCTTGGCCAATCAGCCCCAGCATTTT; cdr3_aa: CASSLANQPQHF
clone_size: .; v_call: TRBV9; d_call: TRBD1; j_call: TRBJ2-7; cdr3_nt: TGTGCCAGCAGCGTCTCAGGGGGCAGCGAGCAGTACTTC; cdr3_aa: CASSVSGGSEQYF
clone_size: many; v_call: TRBV10-3; d_call: .; j_call: TRBJ2-3; cdr3_nt: TGTGCCATCAGAAATAGCGTGGGCACAGATACGCAGTATTTT; cdr3_aa: CAIRNSVGTDTQYF
clone_size: many; v_call: TRBV5-1; d_call: TRBD1; j_call: TRBJ2-4; cdr3_nt: TGCGCCAGCAGCTTGTTGGGACAGGGTAACATTCAGTACTTC; cdr3_aa: CASSLLGQGNIQYF
clone_size: .; v_call: TRBV12-3/TRBV12-4; d_call: .; j_call: TRBJ1-5; cdr3_nt: TGTGCCAGCAGTTTAGGGGCCAGGGGCTGGGGGCAGCCCCAGCATTTT; cdr3_aa: CASSLGARGWGQPQHF
clone_size: .; v_call: TRBV7-2; d_call: .; j_call: TRBJ2-5; cdr3_nt: TGTGCCGCCCAGGGGGGCCCCCAAGAGACCCAGTACTTC; cdr3_aa: CAAQGGPQETQYF
clone_size: .; v_call: TRBV20-1; d_call: .; j_call: TRBJ1-6; cdr3_nt: TGCAGTGCTAGAGCCGGAGGACCCACTAATTCACCCCTCCACTTT; cdr3_aa: CSARAGGPTNSPLHF
clone_size: many; v_call: TRBV7-2; d_call: TRBD2; j_call: TRBJ2-5; cdr3_nt: TGTGCCAGCAGCAAGGGGCTAGCGGGGTACCAAGAGACCCAGTACTTC; cdr3_aa: CASSKGLAGYQETQYF
clone_size: .; v_call: TRBV10-3; d_call: .; j_call: TRBJ1-1; cdr3_nt: TGTGCCATCAGTGATGGATTAAGGGATAAAGCTTTCTTT; cdr3_aa: CAISDGLRDKAFF
clone_size: .; v_call: TRBV20-1; d_call: TRBD2; j_call: TRBJ2-5; cdr3_nt: TGCAGTGCTGCTTCTAGCGGGGGAGAGACCCAGTACTTC; cdr3_aa: CSAASSGGETQYF
clone_size: .; v_call: TRBV4-2; d_call: .; j_call: TRBJ1-5; cdr3_nt: TGTGCCAGCAGCCAAGCAGACTATGATCAGCCCCAGCATTTT; cdr3_aa: CASSQADYDQPQHF
clone_size: .; v_call: TRBV4-3; d_call: .; j_call: TRBJ2-1; cdr3_nt: TGCGCCAGCAGCCAAGATCATAGTACGGGGGCTCGAGAGCAGTTCTTC; cdr3_aa: CASSQDHSTGAREQFF
clone_size: .; v_call: TRBV9; d_call: .; j_call: TRBJ1-4; cdr3_nt: TGTGCCAACAGCGTAGGAGGGGATGAAAAACTGTTTTTT; cdr3_aa: CANSVGGDEKLFF
clone_size: .; v_call: TRBV7-2; d_call: .; j_call: TRBJ1-4; cdr3_nt: TGTGCCAGCAGCCCGAGCCGGGGCGCCTCCAATGAAAAACTGTTTTTT; cdr3_aa: CASSPSRGASNEKLFF
clone_size: .; v_call: TRBV5-1; d_call: TRBD1; j_call: TRBJ2-7; cdr3_nt: TGCGCCAGCAGCACAAAGACAGGGGACTACGAGCAGTACTTC; cdr3_aa: CASSTKTGDYEQYF
clone_size: few; v_call: TRBV4-3; d_call: .; j_call: TRBJ2-4; cdr3_nt: TGCGCCAGCAGCCAAGATAGCAGGAACGGCGGAGACATTCAGTACTTC; cdr3_aa: CASSQDSRNGGDIQYF
clone_size: .; v_call: TRBV20-1; d_call: .; j_call: TRBJ2-2; cdr3_nt: TGCAGTGCTAGCCTCCTTGGGGAGCTGTTTTTT; cdr3_aa: CSASLLGELFF
clone_size: .; v_call: TRBV7-2; d_call: .; j_call: TRBJ1-1; cdr3_nt: TGTGCCAGCAGCCCCCCTCGGCGTGAAGCTTTCTTT; cdr3_aa: CASSPPRREAFF
clone_size: .; v_call: TRBV20-1; d_call: .; j_call: TRBJ1-6; cdr3_nt: TGCAGTGCTAGGGACATTGATTCACCCCTCCACTTT; cdr3_aa: CSARDIDSPLHF
clone_size: few; v_call: TRBV7-9; d_call: .; j_call: TRBJ1-4; cdr3_nt: TGTGCCAGCAGCGGGGCAGGGGTGGAAAAACTGTTTTTT; cdr3_aa: CASSGAGVEKLFF
clone_size: .; v_call: TRBV7-9; d_call: .; j_call: TRBJ2-5; cdr3_nt: TGTGCCAGCAACCCGGACAGCAAAGAGACCCAGTACTTC; cdr3_aa: CASNPDSKETQYF
clone_size: few; v_call: TRBV4-1; d_call: TRBD1; j_call: TRBJ1-4; cdr3_nt: TGCGCCAGCAGCCAATGGCAGGGGGGGGATAATGAAAAACTGTTTTTT; cdr3_aa: CASSQWQGGDNEKLFF
clone_size: few; v_call: TRBV7-2; d_call: .; j_call: TRBJ2-4; cdr3_nt: TGTGCCAGCAGCTTGACGCCGGGACGACAAAACATTCAGTACTTC; cdr3_aa: CASSLTPGRQNIQYF
clone_size: .; v_call: TRBV7-8; d_call: .; j_call: TRBJ2-1; cdr3_nt: TGTGCCAGCAGCGGCTACTCGGGACAAATATCTTACAATGAGCAGTTCTTC; cdr3_aa: CASSGYSGQISYNEQFF
clone_size: .; v_call: TRBV7-9; d_call: TRBD2; j_call: TRBJ2-7; cdr3_nt: TGTGCCAGCAGCCCCTTGGCACTAGCGGACTACAATGAGCAGTACTTC; cdr3_aa: CASSPLALADYNEQYF
clone_size: .; v_call: TRBV2; d_call: TRBD2; j_call: TRBJ2-3; cdr3_nt: TGTGCCAGCAGAGGGACTAGCGGGAGGAGAAGCACAGATACGCAGTATTTT; cdr3_aa: CASRGTSGRRSTDTQYF
clone_size: many; v_call: TRBV25-1; d_call: .; j_call: TRBJ2-1; cdr3_nt: TGTGCCAGCAGTGACTCAGGACCAATCTCCTACAATGAGCAGTTCTTC; cdr3_aa: CASSDSGPISYNEQFF
clone_size: .; v_call: TRBV11-2; d_call: TRBD2; j_call: TRBJ2-2; cdr3_nt: TGTGCCAGCAGCTTACGGCTAGCGGGGCGAGCCAACACCGGGGAGCTGTTTTTT; cdr3_aa: CASSLRLAGRANTGELFF
clone_size: .; v_call: TRBV10-3; d_call: .; j_call: TRBJ2-7; cdr3_nt: TGTGCCATCAGTGATTTTACAGGCTATGAGCAGTACTTC; cdr3_aa: CAISDFTGYEQYF
clone_size: few; v_call: TRBV28; d_call: .; j_call: TRBJ2-1; cdr3_nt: TGTGCCAGCAGTTTTTCCAGGGGTTCGAGCTCCTACAATGAGCAGTTCTTC; cdr3_aa: CASSFSRGSSSYNEQFF